Presented here are 5 T cell receptor beta chains from one specimen sequenced in a study of blood T cell repertoires in COVID-19. TCRdb's table, derived via immunoSEQ multiplex PCR, lists solely in-frame clones and lacks some. The data show 150,000 or so clones, about 86% seen once. The sample taken for sequencing was peripheral blood. Every receptor here comes from a man in his sixties with acute or convalescent COVID-19.

This chain links TRBV6-6 with TRBJ1-2, with 7 bases fitting TRBD1. Germline CDR1 reads MNHNY; CDR2 reads SVGAGI (reference sequence). The length of the CDR3 is 14 residues. J lost 6 bases, V lost 8 bases, and 12 bases had no gene match. CDR3 residues: CASCQTGEWNGYTF. CDR3 nucleotides: TGTGCCAGCTGCCAAACAGGGGAGTGGAATGGCTACACCTTC.

The chain combines TRBV5-1 with TRBJ2-3, with D tentatively TRBD2 (6 bases). This CDR3 spans 14 amino acids. Germline V gives CDR1 SGHRS, CDR2 YFSETQ. V lost 4 bases and J lost 5, with 14 bases in between. CDR3 in DNA: TGCGCCAGCAGCCACCGGGAGAATCGAGATACGCAGTATTTT. Protein: CASSHRENRDTQYF.

On this clone: One junction end disagrees with the germline gene, perhaps due to a read error. CDR3 amino acids: CACRGTGSSDEQYF. In DNA, the CDR3 is TGTGCCTGCAGGGGGACAGGGTCTAGCGACGAGCAGTACTTC. J is TRBJ2-7 and V is TRBV28; 9 nucleotides line up with TRBD1. The CDR3 loop spans 14 amino acids. Germline V gene lookup returns CDR1 MDHEN and CDR2 SYDVKM. The whole variable domain, remainder taken from reference TRBV28 and TRBJ2-7, is DVKVTQSSRYLVKRTGEKVFLECVQDMDHENMFWYRQDPGLGLRLIYFSYDVKMKEKGDIPEGYSVSREKKERFSLILESASTNQTSMYLCACRGTGSSDEQYFGPGTRLTVT.

This chain uses TRBV2 with TRBJ1-2, with a tentative D call TRBD1 (5 bases). The CDR3 spans 15 residues. Trimming took 7 bases from V and 0 from J, leaving 15 bases between them. The germline V gene has CDR1 SNHLY and CDR2 FYNNEI. The CDR3 region has the DNA TGTGCCAGCAAGGCCCAGGGCGGATCTAACTATGGCTACACCTTC. This gives the protein CASKAQGGSNYGYTF.

This chain links TRBV11-2 with TRBJ2-4; TRBD2 is a possible D gene (6 bases). Germline values: CDR1 SGHAT, CDR2 FQNNGV. Trimming pared 5 bases from V and 7 bases from J, leaving 18 bases between. The CDR3 loop spans 15 amino acids. CDR3 residues: CASSGLRGPRNIQYF. The CDR3 DNA follows: TGTGCCAGCAGCGGCCTGCGGGGCCCTAGGAACATTCAGTACTTC. Variable domain in full (rest from reference TRBV11-2 and TRBJ2-4): EAGVAQSPRYKIIEKRQSVAFWCNPISGHATLYWYQQILGQGPKLLIQFQNNGVVDDSQLPKDRFSAERLKGVDSTLKIQPAKLEDSAVYLCASSGLRGPRNIQYFGAGTRLSVL.